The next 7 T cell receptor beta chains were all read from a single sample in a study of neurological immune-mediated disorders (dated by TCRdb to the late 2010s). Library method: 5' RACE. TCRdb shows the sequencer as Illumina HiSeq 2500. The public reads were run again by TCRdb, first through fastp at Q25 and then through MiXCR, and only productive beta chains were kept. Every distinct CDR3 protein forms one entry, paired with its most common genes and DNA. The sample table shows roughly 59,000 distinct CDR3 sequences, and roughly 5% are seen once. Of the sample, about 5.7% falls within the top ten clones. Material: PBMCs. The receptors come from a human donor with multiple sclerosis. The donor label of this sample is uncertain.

CDR3 in amino acids: CASGLHSNQPQHF. The CDR3 nucleotides are TGTGCTAGTGGCCTCCATAGCAATCAGCCCCAGCATTTT. V usage is TRBV12-5 and J usage is TRBJ1-5, with D uncertain. The germline V gene has CDR1 LGHNT and CDR2 FRNRAP. CDR3 length: 13 residues. V shed 6 bases and J shed 0 bases, with 6 bases lying between them.

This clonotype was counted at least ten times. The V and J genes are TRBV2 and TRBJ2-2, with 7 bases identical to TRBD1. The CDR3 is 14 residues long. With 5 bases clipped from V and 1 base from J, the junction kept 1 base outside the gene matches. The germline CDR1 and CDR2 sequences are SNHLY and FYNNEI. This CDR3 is CASSRQGNTGELFF. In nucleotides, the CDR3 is TGTGCCAGCAGTCGACAGGGGAACACCGGGGAGCTGTTTTTT.

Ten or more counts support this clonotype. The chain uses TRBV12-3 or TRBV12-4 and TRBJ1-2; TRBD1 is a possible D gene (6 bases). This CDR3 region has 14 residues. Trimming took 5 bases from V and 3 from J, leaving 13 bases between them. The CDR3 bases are TGTGCCAGCAGTCTACCGGGACATGACTATGGCTACACCTTC. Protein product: CASSLPGHDYGYTF.

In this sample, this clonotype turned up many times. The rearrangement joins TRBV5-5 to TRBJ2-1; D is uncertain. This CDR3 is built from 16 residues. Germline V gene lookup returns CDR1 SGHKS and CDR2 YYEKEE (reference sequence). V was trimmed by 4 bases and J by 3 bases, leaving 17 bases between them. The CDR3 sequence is CASSPNTYSLYNEQFF. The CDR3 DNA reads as TGTGCCAGCAGCCCAAACACTTACTCCCTCTACAATGAGCAGTTCTTC.

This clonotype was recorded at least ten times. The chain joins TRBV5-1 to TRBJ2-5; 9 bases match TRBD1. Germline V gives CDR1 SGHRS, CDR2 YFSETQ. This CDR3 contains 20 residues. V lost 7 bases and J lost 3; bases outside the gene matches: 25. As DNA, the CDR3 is TGCGCCAGCGAACCTTCGCGACCGGGACAGGGCTTCTTCCCCAAAGAGACCCAGTACTTC. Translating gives CASEPSRPGQGFFPKETQYF.

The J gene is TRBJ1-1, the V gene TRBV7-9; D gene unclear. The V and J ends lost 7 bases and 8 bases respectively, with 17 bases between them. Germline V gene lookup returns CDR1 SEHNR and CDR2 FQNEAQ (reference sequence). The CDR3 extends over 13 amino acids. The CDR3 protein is CASTPRPKGEAFF. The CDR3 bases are TGTGCCAGCACACCTAGGCCGAAAGGGGAAGCTTTCTTT.

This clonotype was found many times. The CDR3 loop is CASSLLRGRRSDLNYGYTF. CDR3 coding DNA: TGCGCCAGCAGCTTGTTGCGGGGCAGGCGATCAGACTTGAACTATGGCTACACCTTC. V is TRBV5-1 and J is TRBJ1-2, with a possible D match to TRBD1 (5 bases). CDR1 and CDR2 from the germline V gene are SGHRS and YFSETQ. The CDR3 is made up of 19 amino acids. Trimming shortened V by 1 base and J by 2 bases, and 24 bases separated the two germline ends.